Shown below are 32 T cell receptor beta chains from a single sample sequenced in a study of blood T cell repertoires in COVID-19. TCRdb's copy holds only in-frame clones and misses some; the assay was immunoSEQ multiplex PCR. The repertoire includes some 140,000 clones, over 60% of them detected once, and about an eighth sits in the top ten. The sample comprised peripheral blood. These receptors were obtained from an elderly man with acute or convalescent COVID-19.

The chain recombines TRBV2 with TRBJ1-6; D is uncertain. V was trimmed by 1 base and J by 6 bases, leaving 10 bases between them. The CDR3 loop spans 15 amino acids. The germline CDR1 and CDR2 sequences are SNHLY and FYNNEI. The chain's CDR3 is CASSEEGVGNSPLHF. The CDR3 DNA is TGTGCCAGCAGTGAAGAGGGAGTTGGTAATTCACCCCTCCACTTT.

This rearrangement joins TRBV6-5 to TRBJ2-1; TRBD1 is a possible D gene (6 bases). Trimming removed 6 bases at V and 6 bases at J, with 18 bases between. The CDR3 covers 15 residues. Looked up from germline, CDR1 is MNHEY and CDR2 is SVGAGI. The CDR3 protein is CASSAQGPLLNEQFF. The CDR3 coding sequence is TGTGCCAGCAGCGCACAGGGACCCCTCCTCAATGAGCAGTTCTTC.

The rearrangement uses TRBV7-8 and TRBJ1-1; D perhaps matches TRBD1 (6 bases). Germline CDR1 and CDR2: SGHVS and FQNEAQ. The V end lost 5 bases, the J end lost 7 bases, and 14 bases lay between the germline ends. The CDR3 is 13 amino acids. The CDR3 nucleotides read TGTGCCAGCAGCACAGGGCTGGTGGATGAAGCTTTCTTT. Its protein product is CASSTGLVDEAFF.

This chain uses TRBV18 with TRBJ1-5, with 7 bases identical to TRBD1. Looked up from germline, CDR1 is KGHSH and CDR2 is LQKENI. This CDR3 has 14 residues. J lost 7 bases, V lost 1 base, and 4 bases had no gene match. CDR3 protein: CASSPQGASQPQHF. The CDR3 nucleotides read TGTGCCAGCTCACCACAGGGGGCGAGCCAGCCCCAGCATTTT.

The chain is built from TRBV25-1 and TRBJ1-1; no definite D call. V was trimmed by 9 bases and J by 1 base, leaving 9 bases between them. This CDR3 is 12 amino acids long. Per the germline V gene, CDR1 is MGHDK and CDR2 is SYGVNS. Here the CDR3 DNA reads TGTGCCAGTGGTCTAGGGAACACTGAAGCTTTCTTT. Translating gives CASGLGNTEAFF.

In regard to this clone: Being one base from a much bigger clone, this may be a read error. V usage is TRBV5-6 and J usage is TRBJ1-2; 7 nucleotides align to TRBD1. Germline V gives CDR1 SGHDT, CDR2 YYEEEE. The CDR3 covers 13 residues. The V and J ends lost 2 bases and 4 bases, in that order; junction bases with no gene match: 2. CDR3 sequence reads: CASSFGTAYGYTF. The CDR3 DNA sequence: TGTGCCAGCAGCTTTGGGACAGCCTATGGCTACACCTTC.

This clone was recorded at least ten times. This chain connects TRBV28 to TRBJ1-2; 8 positions match TRBD1. Looked up from germline, CDR1 is MDHEN and CDR2 is SYDVKM. V shed 7 bases and J 8 bases; nucleotides not matched to a gene: 9. The CDR3 has 13 residues. CDR3 loop: CASTNRGIKGYTF. CDR3 DNA: TGTGCCAGCACCAACAGGGGGATCAAGGGCTACACCTTC.

This sequence joins TRBV9 and TRBJ2-4, with 8 positions matching TRBD2. From germline, CDR1 is SGDLS and CDR2 YYNGEE. V was clipped by 3 bases and J by 6 bases; unmatched bases: 8. The CDR3 has 15 residues. The CDR3 sequence is CASSGGLGIGNIQYF. CDR3 in DNA: TGTGCCAGCAGCGGGGGACTAGGGATTGGAAACATTCAGTACTTC.

The chain links TRBV2 to TRBJ2-7; 8 nucleotides line up with TRBD1. CDR1 SNHLY and CDR2 FYNNEI come from the germline V gene. V dropped 7 bases and J dropped 0; count of bases not matched to a gene: 5. This CDR3 is 14 amino acids long. DNA for the CDR3: TGTGCCAGCACTCAAGGACAGGGCTCCTACGAGCAGTACTTC. Protein sequence: CASTQGQGSYEQYF.

The V gene is TRBV12-3 or TRBV12-4, the J gene TRBJ1-1, with D possibly matching TRBD1 (6 bases). This CDR3 has 13 residues. The V end was cut by 0 bases, the J end by 5 bases, with 7 bases between. The CDR3 protein is CASSLATGTEAFF. DNA of the CDR3: TGTGCCAGCAGTTTAGCTACAGGGACTGAAGCTTTCTTT.

This rearrangement joins TRBV27 to TRBJ2-5; a possible D gene is TRBD1 (5 bases). The V and J ends lost 4 bases and 2 bases respectively, with 11 bases between them. Per germline, CDR1 MNHEY and CDR2 SMNVEV (reference sequence). The CDR3 contains 14 residues. The CDR3 spells CASSWGTGQETQYF. The CDR3 nucleotides are TGTGCCAGCAGTTGGGGTACAGGACAAGAGACCCAGTACTTC.

The chain links TRBV27 to TRBJ2-3; TRBD1 aligns across 8 bases. Germline loops: CDR1 MNHEY, CDR2 SMNVEV (reference sequence). V was clipped by 5 bases and J by 1 base; unmatched bases: 5. CDR3 size: 15 residues. The CDR3 loop is CASSARQGRTDTQYF. CDR3 sequence (DNA): TGTGCCAGCAGTGCCAGACAGGGGCGCACAGATACGCAGTATTTT.

This chain uses TRBV30 with TRBJ1-4; no definite D call. Per the germline V gene, CDR1 is GTSNPN and CDR2 is SVGIG (reference sequence). The CDR3 consists of 13 residues. The ends were cut back, 5 bases at V and 0 bases at J, with 7 bases in the middle. CDR3 DNA: TGTGCCTGGCACAGAGCAACTAATGAAAAACTGTTTTTT. Protein product: CAWHRATNEKLFF.

The V call is TRBV5-4, the J call TRBJ2-5; 10 bases are a match to TRBD2. Trimming removed 0 bases from V and 2 bases from J; junction bases left unmatched: 4. The germline V gene encodes CDR1 SGHNT and CDR2 YYREEE (reference sequence). CDR3 size: 16 residues. CDR3 nucleotide sequence: TGTGCCAGCAGCTTGGTAGCGGGGGGTACTCAAGAGACCCAGTACTTC. This sequence encodes CASSLVAGGTQETQYF.

This clone appeared a few times. The chain is built from TRBV28 and TRBJ1-6, with 10 bases fitting TRBD1. V was pared by 6 bases and J by 10 bases, with 9 bases of the junction left unmatched. The germline V gene encodes CDR1 MDHEN and CDR2 SYDVKM. The CDR3 consists of 15 residues. CDR3 DNA: TGTGCCAGCAGCCCTGGGACAGGGGAAGGATCACCCCTCCACTTT. Translated: CASSPGTGEGSPLHF.

This clone was observed a few times. V is TRBV24-1 and J is TRBJ2-1, with 11 bases that match TRBD2. Germline V gene sequence: CDR1 KGHDR, CDR2 SFDVKD. The junction had 9 bases not matched to a gene; V was cut back by 0 bases and J by 9 bases. This CDR3 is 17 amino acids long. CDR3 in DNA: TGTGCCACCAGTGATTTGCAGGCTAGCGGGGGGCGGGGTGAGCAGTTCTTC. Translated: CATSDLQASGGRGEQFF.

The chain carries TRBV5-1 and TRBJ2-5; D may be TRBD1 (5 bases). The germline gives CDR1 SGHRS, CDR2 YFSETQ. Trimming took 4 bases from V and 1 from J, leaving 11 bases between them. The CDR3 contains 14 residues. CDR3 sequence (DNA): TGCGCCAGCAGCCCCTCAGGGTTCCAAGAGACCCAGTACTTC. Its protein product is CASSPSGFQETQYF. The full variable domain, with the rest looked up from reference TRBV5-1 and TRBJ2-5, is KAGVTQTPRYLIKTRGQQVTLSCSPISGHRSVSWYQQTPGQGLQFLFEYFSETQRNKGNFPGRFSGRQFSNSRSEMNVSTLELGDSALYLCASSPSGFQETQYFGPGTRLLVL.

The CDR3 sequence: CASSLNRETEAFF. As DNA, the CDR3 is TGTGCCAGCAGCTTAAACAGGGAGACCGAAGCTTTCTTT. J is TRBJ1-1 and V is TRBV7-3; TRBD1 is a possible D gene (6 bases). Trimming took off 1 base at V and 8 bases at J, with 11 bases between the two ends. CDR3 length: 13 residues. CDR1 and CDR2 (germline): SGHTA, FQGTGA.

V and J are TRBV11-2 and TRBJ2-3; D is possibly TRBD1 (5 bases). V shed 1 base and J shed 2 bases, with 13 bases lying between them. Germline V gene lookup returns CDR1 SGHAT and CDR2 FQNNGV. This CDR3 is 16 amino acids long. CDR3 sequence reads: CASSLGSQQATDTQYF. In DNA, the CDR3 is TGTGCCAGCAGCTTAGGTTCGCAACAGGCCACAGATACGCAGTATTTT.

The sample holds a few counts of this clone. The chain uses TRBV12-5 and TRBJ2-7, with 9 positions matching TRBD1. CDR3 length: 16 amino acids. The trim removed 6 bases at V and 5 bases at J, leaving 14 bases unmatched. Germline CDR1 reads LGHNT; CDR2 reads FRNRAP. The CDR3 spells CASGRIVGTGFHEQYF. Here the CDR3 DNA reads TGTGCTAGTGGCCGCATTGTCGGGACAGGGTTTCACGAGCAGTACTTC.

In this sample, this clone turned up once. The chain uses TRBV6-2 or TRBV6-3 and TRBJ2-1; weak D call: TRBD2 (6 bases). CDR3 length: 15 residues. The ends were cut back, 7 bases at V and 0 bases at J, with 13 bases in the middle. Germline V lookup: CDR1 MNHEY, CDR2 SVGEGT. The CDR3 reads CASTPSGDSYNEQFF. CDR3 sequence (DNA): TGTGCCAGCACCCCGTCGGGGGACTCCTACAATGAGCAGTTCTTC.

The J gene is TRBJ2-7, the V gene TRBV7-2, with TRBD2 matching 10 bases. Germline-derived CDR1 and CDR2 are SGHTA and FQGNSA. CDR3 length: 15 residues. The trim removed 3 bases at V and 2 bases at J, leaving 4 bases unmatched. This chain's CDR3 is CASSFGAGGTYEQYF. For the CDR3, the DNA is TGTGCCAGCAGCTTCGGAGCGGGGGGGACCTACGAGCAGTACTTC.

The gene calls are TRBV6-2 or TRBV6-3 and TRBJ2-1; tentative D call: TRBD2 (5 bases). V was shortened by 6 bases and J by 9 bases, with 15 bases between the two germline ends. The CDR3 covers 13 residues. Germline V gene lookup returns CDR1 MNHEY and CDR2 SVGEGT. For the CDR3, the DNA is TGTGCCAGCAGCCCATTACCGGCGGGTGAGCAGTTCTTC. Protein sequence: CASSPLPAGEQFF.

This sequence joins TRBV14 and TRBJ2-3; 12 bases fit TRBD2. V dropped 4 bases and J dropped 11; count of bases not matched to a gene: 4. In germline, CDR1 is SGHDN, CDR2 FVKESK. The CDR3 consists of 13 residues. CDR3 loop: CASSPGTSGLQYF. The CDR3 nucleotides are TGTGCCAGCAGCCCGGGGACTAGCGGGCTGCAGTATTTT.

The chain recombines TRBV18 with TRBJ2-7; possibly TRBD1 for D (6 bases). Germline-derived CDR1 and CDR2 are KGHSH and LQKENI. V dropped 6 bases and J dropped 6 bases, with 21 bases sitting between them. This CDR3 region has 15 residues. Here the CDR3 reads CASSHMDSGWGEQYF. The CDR3 region has the DNA TGTGCCAGCTCCCATATGGACAGCGGATGGGGCGAGCAGTACTTC.

The V call is TRBV7-9, the J call TRBJ1-1; perhaps TRBD1 as D (6 bases). The CDR3 has 17 residues. V gave up 4 bases and J gave up 3 bases, with 21 bases separating them. Germline V gene lookup returns CDR1 SEHNR and CDR2 FQNEAQ (reference sequence). CDR3 DNA: TGTGCCAGCAGCTCTATCCGTTTCAGGACAGCGGACACTGAAGCTTTCTTT. Its protein product is CASSSIRFRTADTEAFF.

In this sample, this clone turned up once. The chain has TRBV5-4 and TRBJ1-3; maybe TRBD1 (6 bases). V was pared by 3 bases and J by 4 bases, with 11 bases between. Per the germline V gene, CDR1 is SGHNT and CDR2 is YYREEE (reference sequence). This CDR3 is 14 amino acids long. CDR3 amino acids: CASSSRQVGNTIYF. CDR3 in DNA: TGTGCCAGCAGCTCCAGACAGGTCGGAAACACCATATATTTT.

The CDR3 DNA reads TGTGCCAGCAGCCAGCCTCCTGGGACAGCCTCCTACGAGCAGTACTTC. It specifies CASSQPPGTASYEQYF. The rearrangement uses TRBV4-2 and TRBJ2-7; 7 bases are shared with TRBD1. CDR1 and CDR2 from the germline V gene are LGHNA and YNFKEQ. The CDR3 has 16 amino acids. J lost 0 bases, V lost 3 bases, and 8 bases had no gene match.

The V gene is TRBV11-2, the J gene TRBJ1-2; 7 nucleotides align to TRBD1. The V segment lost 5 bases and the J segment 4 bases; nucleotides outside the gene matches: 10. The germline V gene encodes CDR1 SGHAT and CDR2 FQNNGV. The CDR3 spans 15 residues. CDR3 loop: CASSREAGGSYGYTF. CDR3 sequence (DNA): TGTGCCAGCAGCCGCGAAGCAGGGGGTTCCTATGGCTACACCTTC. Full variable domain (outside the CDR3, taken from reference TRBV11-2 and TRBJ1-2): EAGVAQSPRYKIIEKRQSVAFWCNPISGHATLYWYQQILGQGPKLLIQFQNNGVVDDSQLPKDRFSAERLKGVDSTLKIQPAKLEDSAVYLCASSREAGGSYGYTFGSGTRLTVV.

The CDR3 DNA follows: TGTGCCAGCAGCGTAGGACTAGCGGGGGCAGAGACCCAGTACTTC. Protein sequence: CASSVGLAGAETQYF. The chain combines TRBV9 with TRBJ2-5; 12 bases fit TRBD2. The CDR3 runs 15 residues. With 0 bases clipped from V and 4 bases from J, the junction kept 1 base outside the gene matches. Germline V gives CDR1 SGDLS, CDR2 YYNGEE.

This clone showed up just a few times. This chain uses TRBV6-5 with TRBJ1-2; D is perhaps TRBD1 (5 bases). Germline V CDR1 and CDR2: MNHEY, SVGAGI. Trimming pared 6 bases from V and 0 bases from J, leaving 14 bases between. CDR3 length: 15 amino acids. CDR3 sequence reads: CASRAPGVSNYGYTF. The DNA for the CDR3 is TGTGCCAGCAGGGCCCCGGGGGTGTCTAACTATGGCTACACCTTC.

The V and J genes are TRBV5-4 and TRBJ1-6; 8 nucleotides agree with TRBD1. Germline V CDR1 and CDR2: SGHNT, YYREEE (reference sequence). V was clipped by 4 bases and J by 6 bases; unmatched bases: 6. This CDR3 is 15 amino acids long. The CDR3 DNA is TGTGCCAGCAGCAAAGGACAGGGACGTAATTCACCCCTCCACTTT. This gives the protein CASSKGQGRNSPLHF.